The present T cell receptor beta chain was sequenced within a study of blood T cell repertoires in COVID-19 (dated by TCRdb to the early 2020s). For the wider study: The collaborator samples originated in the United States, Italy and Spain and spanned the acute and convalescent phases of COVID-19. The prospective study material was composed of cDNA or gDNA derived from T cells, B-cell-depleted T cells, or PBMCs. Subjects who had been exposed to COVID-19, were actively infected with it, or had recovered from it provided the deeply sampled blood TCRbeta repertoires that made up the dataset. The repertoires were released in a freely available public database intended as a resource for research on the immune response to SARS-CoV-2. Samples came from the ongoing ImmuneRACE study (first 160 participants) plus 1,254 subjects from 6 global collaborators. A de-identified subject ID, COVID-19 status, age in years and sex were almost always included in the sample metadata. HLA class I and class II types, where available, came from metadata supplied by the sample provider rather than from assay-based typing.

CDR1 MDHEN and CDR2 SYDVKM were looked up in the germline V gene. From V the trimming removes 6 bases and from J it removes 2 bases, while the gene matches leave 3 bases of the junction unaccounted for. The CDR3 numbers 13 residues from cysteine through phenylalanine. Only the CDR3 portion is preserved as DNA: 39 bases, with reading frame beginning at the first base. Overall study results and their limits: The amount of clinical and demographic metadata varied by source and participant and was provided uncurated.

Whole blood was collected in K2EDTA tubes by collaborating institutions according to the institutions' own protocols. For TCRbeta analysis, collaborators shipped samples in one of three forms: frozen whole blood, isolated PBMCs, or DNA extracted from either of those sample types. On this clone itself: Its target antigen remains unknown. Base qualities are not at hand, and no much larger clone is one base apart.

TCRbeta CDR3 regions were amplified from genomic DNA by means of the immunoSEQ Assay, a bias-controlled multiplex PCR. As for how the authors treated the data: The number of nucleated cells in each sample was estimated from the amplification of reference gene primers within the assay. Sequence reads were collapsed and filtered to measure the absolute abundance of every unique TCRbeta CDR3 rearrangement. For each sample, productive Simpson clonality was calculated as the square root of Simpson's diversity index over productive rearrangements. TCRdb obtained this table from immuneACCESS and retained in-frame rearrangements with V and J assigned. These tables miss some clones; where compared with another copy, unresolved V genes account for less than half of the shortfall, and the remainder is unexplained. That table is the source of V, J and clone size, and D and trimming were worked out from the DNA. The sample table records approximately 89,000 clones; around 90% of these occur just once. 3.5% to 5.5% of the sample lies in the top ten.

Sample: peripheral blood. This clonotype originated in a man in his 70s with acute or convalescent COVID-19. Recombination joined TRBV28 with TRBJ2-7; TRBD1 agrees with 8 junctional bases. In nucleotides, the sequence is TGTGCCAGCAGGACAGGGGCGACCTACGAGCAGTACTTC. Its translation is CASRTGATYEQYF.